Each of the 29 T cell receptor beta chains below was sequenced from the same sample in a study of radiotherapy plus CTLA-4 blockade in lung cancer (dated by TCRdb to the late 2010s). The library was produced with the immunoSEQ multiplex PCR assay. TCRdb's version of the immuneACCESS table is confined to in-frame rearrangements and falls short of the full clone set. An unresolved V gene accounts for under half of the shortfall where checked; the remainder is of unknown origin. The sample contains some 60,000 clones, approximately 76% of them found a single time. In total, the top ten clones hold 2.5% to 3.5% of the sample. The source was peripheral blood, collected from a patient treated with radiotherapy plus ipilimumab. These receptors were taken from a human donor with non-small cell lung cancer who had a complete response to radiotherapy plus ipilimumab.

This clone was found once. Other DNA sequences within the sample encode an identical CDR3. The chain couples TRBV11-2 to TRBJ2-7; D is unresolved. The germline gives CDR1 SGHAT, CDR2 FQNNGV. This CDR3 has 14 amino acids. V gave up 5 bases and J gave up 0 bases, with 11 bases separating them. CDR3 in amino acids: CASSLTGSSYEQYF. The DNA of the CDR3 is TGTGCCAGCAGCCTTACCGGGTCCTCCTACGAGCAGTACTTC.

By frequency in the sample, this clone is medium-sized (0.01 to 0.1%). The CDR3 loop is CASSQMTFGAEQYF. For the CDR3, the DNA is TGTGCCAGCAGCCAAATGACCTTTGGGGCCGAGCAGTACTTC. This chain uses TRBV16 with TRBJ2-7, with D perhaps matching TRBD1 (5 bases). Trimming cost V 2 bases and J 6 bases, with 14 bases left between them. Germline CDR1 is KGHSY and CDR2 is FQNENV. The CDR3 is made up of 14 amino acids. Complete variable domain (other parts from reference TRBV16 and TRBJ2-7): GEEVAQTPKHLVRGEGQKAKLYCAPIKGHSYVFWYQQVLKNEFKFLISFQNENVFDETGMPKERFSAKCLPNSPCSLEIQATKLEDSAVYFCASSQMTFGAEQYFGPGTRLTVT.

CDR3 nucleotide sequence: TGTGCCAGCAGTTATCTGGCGGATAGCAATCAGCCCCAGCATTTT. Protein sequence: CASSYLADSNQPQHF. The genes are TRBV6-5 and TRBJ1-5; no clear D gene. Deletions cut 3 bases from V and 0 bases from J, with 9 bases between. The CDR3 runs 15 residues. Germline assignment: CDR1 MNHEY and CDR2 SVGAGI.

The chain has TRBV18 and TRBJ1-1, with D hard to call. V lost 5 bases and J lost 2, with 12 bases in between. The germline CDR1 and CDR2 sequences are KGHSH and LQKENI. This CDR3 contains 14 residues. In DNA form, the CDR3 reads TGTGCCAGCTCAGATCGCGGGGTTAACACTGAAGCTTTCTTT. Protein: CASSDRGVNTEAFF.

The chain has TRBV18 and TRBJ2-7, with 8 bases lining up with TRBD2. J lost 3 bases, V lost 6 bases, and 4 bases had no gene match. This CDR3 has 13 residues. CDR1 KGHSH and CDR2 LQKENI come from the germline V gene. The CDR3 loop reads CASSLAGHYEQYF. In nucleotides, the CDR3 is TGTGCCAGCTCCCTAGCGGGCCACTACGAGCAGTACTTC.

This clone is labeled medium-sized. The chain employs TRBV7-9 and TRBJ1-1; 8 bases are a match to TRBD1. The CDR3 is 14 residues long. Germline CDR1 reads SEHNR; CDR2 reads FQNEAQ (reference sequence). Germline trimming cut 6 bases from V and 2 bases from J; bases unmatched to any gene: 5. The DNA of the CDR3 is TGTGCCAGCAGTTCGGGACAGGAAAACACTGAAGCTTTCTTT. Translated: CASSSGQENTEAFF.

The V gene is TRBV19, the J gene TRBJ2-1; no definite D call. V lost 4 bases and J 4 bases, leaving 20 bases between the germline ends. This CDR3 has 17 amino acids. Germline CDR1 reads LNHDA; CDR2 reads SQIVND (reference sequence). Written as DNA, the CDR3 is TGTGCCAGTAGTACACAAGAAGGCGACACGATGTACAATGAGCAGTTCTTC. Translating gives CASSTQEGDTMYNEQFF. The full variable domain, rest sourced from reference TRBV19 and TRBJ2-1, is DGGITQSPKYLFRKEGQNVTLSCEQNLNHDAMYWYRQDPGQGLRLIYYSQIVNDFQKGDIAEGYSVSREKKESFPLTVTSAQKNPTAFYLCASSTQEGDTMYNEQFFGPGTRLTVL.

This chain joins TRBV7-2 and TRBJ2-5; 7 positions match TRBD2. Unmatched junction bases numbered 3, after V lost 4 bases and J lost 1 base. Germline V gene sequence: CDR1 SGHTA, CDR2 FQGNSA. The CDR3 extends over 14 amino acids. The DNA for the CDR3 is TGTGCCAGCAGCTCAACGGGGGGCCAAGAGACCCAGTACTTC. Translating gives CASSSTGGQETQYF. Supplemented by reference TRBV7-2 and TRBJ2-5, the full variable domain reads GAGVSQSPSNKVTEKGKDVELRCDPISGHTALYWYRQSLGQGLEFLIYFQGNSAPDKSGLPSDRFSAERTGGSVSTLTIQRTQQEDSAVYLCASSSTGGQETQYFGPGTRLLVL.

This clone is a singleton in its sample. The genes are TRBV7-8 and TRBJ2-2; D might be TRBD1 (5 bases). The CDR3 loop spans 15 amino acids. Germline V gives CDR1 SGHVS, CDR2 FQNEAQ. Deletions cut 1 base from V and 3 bases from J, with 9 bases between. CDR3 nucleotides: TGTGCCAGCAGCTTAGTAGGGGCGGACACCGGGGAGCTGTTTTTT. The encoded protein is CASSLVGADTGELFF.

The sample holds a few counts of this clone. The rearrangement joins TRBV6-5 to TRBJ2-1; TRBD1 agrees at 8 bases. Germline V lookup: CDR1 MNHEY, CDR2 SVGAGI. The CDR3 is 15 residues long. The junction had 10 bases not matched to a gene; V was cut back by 6 bases and J by 6 bases. In DNA, the CDR3 is TGTGCCAGCAGGGGACAGGCGGCAACTGGCAATGAGCAGTTCTTC. Amino acid sequence: CASRGQAATGNEQFF.

V gene TRBV7-8 combines with J gene TRBJ2-1; TRBD1 aligns across 7 bases. CDR1 is SGHVS and CDR2 is FQNEAQ in the germline V gene. The V segment lost 1 base and the J segment 7 bases; nucleotides outside the gene matches: 4. There are 14 residues in the CDR3. CDR3 region: CASSLGDSGNEQFF. In DNA, the CDR3 is TGTGCCAGCAGCTTAGGGGACAGTGGTAATGAGCAGTTCTTC.

The chain joins TRBV7-2 to TRBJ2-7, with a possible D match to TRBD2 (5 bases). The germline V and J ends were trimmed by 6 bases and 0 bases, with 9 bases remaining between them. The CDR3 has 13 amino acids. The germline CDR1 and CDR2 sequences are SGHTA and FQGNSA. The CDR3 is CASRPGFSYEQYF. CDR3 in DNA: TGTGCCAGCAGACCGGGGTTCTCCTACGAGCAGTACTTC.

This clone occurred once. This same CDR3 is encoded by further DNA sequences in the sample. The chain is built from TRBV30 and TRBJ1-1; D gene unclear. The germline V gene has CDR1 GTSNPN and CDR2 SVGIG (reference sequence). This CDR3 has 13 amino acids. V was pared by 0 bases and J by 4 bases, with 9 bases between. The chain's CDR3 is CAWSVLGGTEAFF. As DNA, the CDR3 is TGTGCCTGGAGTGTACTCGGAGGCACTGAAGCTTTCTTT.

The J gene is TRBJ2-7, the V gene TRBV2, with 8 nucleotides matching TRBD1. This CDR3 is built from 18 residues. The V segment lost 4 bases and the J segment 3 bases; nucleotides outside the gene matches: 17. Per the germline V gene, CDR1 is SNHLY and CDR2 is FYNNEI. Written as DNA, the CDR3 is TGTGCCAGCAGTGGATCAGCCGCAGGGGGCCTGTATGTCTACGAGCAGTACTTC. Residues: CASSGSAAGGLYVYEQYF.

This clone showed up just once. This chain links TRBV25-1 with TRBJ1-6, with 7 bases aligning to TRBD1. The V gene end was trimmed by 4 bases and the J gene end by 13 bases; junction bases not matched to a gene: 7. This CDR3 region has 13 residues. Germline V gives CDR1 MGHDK, CDR2 SYGVNS. CDR3 in amino acids: CASSGTGGTPLHF. The CDR3, as DNA: TGTGCCAGCAGTGGGACAGGTGGGACGCCCCTCCACTTT.

CDR3 DNA sequence: TGTGCCATTGGAACTAACTACGAGCAGTACTTC. The encoded protein is CAIGTNYEQYF. The chain carries TRBV28 and TRBJ2-7, with D hard to call. This CDR3 comprises 11 residues. V was cut by 10 bases and J by 3 bases, with 10 bases left in between. CDR1 MDHEN and CDR2 SYDVKM come from the germline V gene.

The V gene is TRBV4-3, the J gene TRBJ1-2, with D possibly being TRBD1 (5 bases). The V end lost 5 bases, the J end lost 5 bases, and 15 bases lay between the germline ends. The germline V gene has CDR1 LGHNA and CDR2 YSLEER. The CDR3 is made up of 14 amino acids. The CDR3 here is CASSGRGLFYGYTF. The DNA of the CDR3 is TGCGCCAGCAGCGGGAGGGGCCTTTTTTATGGCTACACCTTC.

CDR3 sequence reads: CASSQWSSSNQPQHF. CDR3 nucleotides: TGCGCCAGCAGTCAATGGTCCAGTAGCAATCAGCCCCAGCATTTT. The rearrangement joins TRBV23-1 to TRBJ1-5, with D hard to call. TRBV23-1 is reported as an ORF; its role is uncertain. The CDR3 consists of 15 residues. V lost 1 base and J lost 0, with 7 bases in between.

The chain joins TRBV4-3 to TRBJ1-1, with unresolved D. The V end lost 0 bases, the J end lost 2 bases, and 10 bases lay between the germline ends. The germline CDR1 and CDR2 sequences are LGHNA and YSLEER. The CDR3 is 15 residues long. CDR3 in amino acids: CASSQDHLGNTEAFF. The DNA for the CDR3 is TGCGCCAGCAGCCAAGATCACCTAGGAAACACTGAAGCTTTCTTT.

Of note for this clone: Other DNA sequences in this sample translate to the same CDR3. The DNA of the CDR3 is TGTGCCAGCAGCGTAGGACTAGCAAGCGAGACCCAGTACTTC. It codes for CASSVGLASETQYF. The chain uses TRBV9 and TRBJ2-5, with 7 positions matching TRBD2. Looked up from germline, CDR1 is SGDLS and CDR2 is YYNGEE. CDR3 length: 14 residues. Germline trimming cut 0 bases from V and 5 bases from J; bases unmatched to any gene: 4.

The rearrangement uses TRBV5-1 and TRBJ2-1; 8 nucleotides match TRBD2. This CDR3 has 16 amino acids. The V gene end was trimmed by 4 bases and the J gene end by 8 bases; junction bases not matched to a gene: 14. CDR1 and CDR2 from the germline V gene are SGHRS and YFSETQ. The CDR3 nucleotides read TGCGCCAGCAGCACGGGGGGGGGCGGGAGTGCCCATGAGCAGTTCTTC. Its translation: CASSTGGGGSAHEQFF.

The J gene is TRBJ2-2, the V gene TRBV9; perhaps TRBD2 as D (6 bases). The CDR3 extends over 16 amino acids. CDR1 SGDLS and CDR2 YYNGEE come from the germline V gene. The ends were cut back, 2 bases at V and 5 bases at J, with 16 bases in the middle. The DNA for the CDR3 is TGTGCCAGCAGCGTCTCTAGCGACTTTCGGACCGGGGAGCTGTTTTTT. Protein product: CASSVSSDFRTGELFF.

This clone occurred once. Other DNA sequences in this specimen translate into the identical CDR3. The chain carries TRBV6-1 and TRBJ1-5, with 7 bases matching TRBD1. The CDR3 has 14 residues. The germline V gene encodes CDR1 MNHNS and CDR2 SASEGT. V was pared by 8 bases and J by 0 bases, with 4 bases of the junction left unmatched. This CDR3 reads CASRDSYSNQPQHF. Written as DNA, the CDR3 is TGTGCCAGCCGGGACAGCTATAGCAATCAGCCCCAGCATTTT.

This clone has only a few counts. The V call is TRBV7-2, the J call TRBJ2-4, with D possibly TRBD2 on 5 matching bases. V was cut by 3 bases and J by 15 bases, with 15 bases left in between. Germline CDR1 SGHTA, CDR2 FQGNSA. The CDR3 is made up of 12 amino acids. CDR3 amino acids: CASSFGVPPWYF. CDR3 DNA: TGTGCCAGCAGCTTCGGGGTGCCCCCGTGGTACTTC.

The V and J genes are TRBV7-6 and TRBJ2-5; D possibly corresponds to TRBD2 (6 bases). The J call is doubtful: the DNA matches TRBJ2-7 better. CDR1 and CDR2 from the germline V gene are SGHVS and FNYEAQ. The CDR3 totals 13 residues. As DNA, the CDR3 is TGTGCCAGCAGTCGCCGGGACTTTTCCGAGCAGTACTTC. Its translation: CASSRRDFSEQYF.

The J gene is TRBJ2-7, the V gene TRBV27; TRBD1 aligns across 8 bases. Germline V gene lookup returns CDR1 MNHEY and CDR2 SMNVEV (reference sequence). This CDR3 is 14 amino acids long. J was trimmed by 4 bases and V by 5 bases; bases with no gene match: 7. The DNA of the CDR3 is TGTGCCAGCAGTATTGACAGGGGAATATACGAGCAGTACTTC. Amino acid sequence: CASSIDRGIYEQYF.

This clone was observed a single time. The gene calls are TRBV19 and TRBJ1-1; 12 nucleotides align to TRBD1. V shed 6 bases and J 2 bases; nucleotides not matched to a gene: 4. Per germline, CDR1 LNHDA and CDR2 SQIVND (reference sequence). CDR3 length equals 15 residues. The CDR3 reads CASRSGTGGNTEAFF. The CDR3 nucleotides read TGTGCCAGTAGGTCCGGGACAGGGGGCAACACTGAAGCTTTCTTT.

This chain links TRBV7-3 with TRBJ2-2; a possible D gene is TRBD1 (6 bases). Trimming pared 2 bases from V and 5 bases from J, leaving 12 bases between. This CDR3 has 15 residues. Looked up from germline, CDR1 is SGHTA and CDR2 is FQGTGA. The CDR3 spells CASSLDQGRTGELFF. The CDR3 coding sequence is TGTGCCAGCAGCTTAGACCAGGGGCGGACCGGGGAGCTGTTTTTT.

The chain couples TRBV2 to TRBJ2-1; tentatively, D is TRBD2 (6 bases). CDR1 and CDR2 (germline): SNHLY, FYNNEI. CDR3 length: 14 residues. Trimming took off 7 bases at V and 7 bases at J, with 17 bases between the two ends. Written as DNA, the CDR3 is TGTGCCAGCACCAGGTGGGGGGAGGAGAATGAGCAGTTCTTC. Protein: CASTRWGEENEQFF.